This TCR beta chain was captured in a study of T cells in Graves' hyperthyroidism and ophthalmopathy. Study-wide findings and caveats: Ophthalmopathy was told apart from stable hyperthyroidism by a 13 V-J model. Most clonotypes that expanded in the thyroid above 0.001 also showed up in blood.

Researchers defined stable Graves' hyperthyroidism as no ophthalmopathy progression within 18 months. Newly diagnosed hyperthyroidism, duration under 2 months, in patients aged 18 to 65. This clonotype has only a few counts. No antigen is known for it. The CDR3 totals 18 residues. Per the germline V gene, CDR1 is SGDLS and CDR2 is YYNGEE. V shed 0 bases and J 2 bases; nucleotides not matched to a gene: 6. TCR beta CDR3 sequences were amplified from RNA transcripts. An initial round of RT-PCR targeting the TCR CDR3 relied on the HTBI primer set. TCRdb reprocessed the multiplex PCR reads with MiXCR, giving one entry per CDR3 protein. The profile covers a few hundred thousand distinct CDR3 sequences, with around 45% appearing a single time and approximately 8.2% taken by the ten largest.

V is TRBV9 and J is TRBJ1-3; 12 bases match TRBD1. Material: peripheral blood or thyroid tissue (not recorded which). The sequence was collected from a woman aged 18-30 years with Graves' hyperthyroidism. The CDR3 DNA reads TGTGCCAGCAGCGTAGGGGACAGGGGGCGCAAGGCTGGAAACACCATATATTTT. It codes for CASSVGDRGRKAGNTIYF.